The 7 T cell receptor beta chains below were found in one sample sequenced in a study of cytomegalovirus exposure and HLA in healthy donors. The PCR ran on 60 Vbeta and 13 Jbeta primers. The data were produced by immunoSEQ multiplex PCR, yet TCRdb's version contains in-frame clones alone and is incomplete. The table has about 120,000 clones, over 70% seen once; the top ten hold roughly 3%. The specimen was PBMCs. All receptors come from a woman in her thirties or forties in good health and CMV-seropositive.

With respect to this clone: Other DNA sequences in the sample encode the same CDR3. The CDR3 reads CAWSVGQGVTEAFF. CDR3 in DNA: TGTGCCTGGAGTGTAGGACAGGGGGTCACTGAAGCTTTCTTT. This rearrangement joins TRBV30 to TRBJ1-1, with 10 bases matching TRBD1. Germline loops: CDR1 GTSNPN, CDR2 SVGIG (reference sequence). J was trimmed by 4 bases and V by 0 bases; bases with no gene match: 2. This CDR3 region has 14 residues.

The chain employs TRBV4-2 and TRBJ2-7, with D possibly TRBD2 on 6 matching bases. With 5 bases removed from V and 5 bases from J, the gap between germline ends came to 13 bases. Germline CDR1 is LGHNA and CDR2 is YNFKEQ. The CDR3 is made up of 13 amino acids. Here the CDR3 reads CASSFGSGDEQYF. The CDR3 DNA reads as TGTGCCAGCAGCTTTGGGTCGGGAGACGAGCAGTACTTC.

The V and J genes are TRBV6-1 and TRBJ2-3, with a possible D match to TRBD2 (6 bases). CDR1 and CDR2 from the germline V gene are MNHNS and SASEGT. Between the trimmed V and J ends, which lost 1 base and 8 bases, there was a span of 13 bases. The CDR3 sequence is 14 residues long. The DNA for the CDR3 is TGTGCCAGCAGTGAAGTCACGGGAGCGGGTACGCAGTATTTT. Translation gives CASSEVTGAGTQYF.

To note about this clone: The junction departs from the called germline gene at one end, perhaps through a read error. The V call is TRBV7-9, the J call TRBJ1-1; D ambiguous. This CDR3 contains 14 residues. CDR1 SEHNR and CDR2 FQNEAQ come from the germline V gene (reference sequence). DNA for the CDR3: TGTTCCAGCAGCCTTCCGGGGAAGAACACTGAAGCTTTCTTT. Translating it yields CSSSLPGKNTEAFF. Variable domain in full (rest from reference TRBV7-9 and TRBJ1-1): DTGVSQNPRHKITKRGQNVTFRCDPISEHNRLYWYRQTLGQGPEFLTYFQNEAQLEKSRLLSDRFSAERPKGSFSTLEIQRTEQGDSAMYLCSSSLPGKNTEAFFGQGTRLTVV.

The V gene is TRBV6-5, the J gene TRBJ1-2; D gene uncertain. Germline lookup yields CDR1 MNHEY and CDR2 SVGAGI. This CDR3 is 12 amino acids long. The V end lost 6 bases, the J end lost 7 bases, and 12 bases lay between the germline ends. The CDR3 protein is CASSRAGTGYTF. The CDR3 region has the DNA TGTGCCAGCAGCCGGGCGGGTACTGGCTACACCTTC.

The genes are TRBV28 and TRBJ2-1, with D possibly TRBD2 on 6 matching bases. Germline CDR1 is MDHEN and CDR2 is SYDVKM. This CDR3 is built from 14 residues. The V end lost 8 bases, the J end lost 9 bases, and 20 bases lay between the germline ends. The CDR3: CASPPAGRIAEQFF. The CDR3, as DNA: TGTGCCAGCCCTCCGGCAGGGAGGATTGCTGAGCAGTTCTTC.

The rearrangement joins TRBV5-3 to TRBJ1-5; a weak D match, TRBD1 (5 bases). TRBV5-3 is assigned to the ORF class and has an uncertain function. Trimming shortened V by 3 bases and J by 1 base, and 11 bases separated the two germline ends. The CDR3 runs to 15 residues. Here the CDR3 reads CARSSIGGSNQPQHF. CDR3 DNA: TGTGCCAGAAGCTCAATCGGGGGAAGCAATCAGCCCCAGCATTTT.